One sample yielded the 17 T cell receptor beta chains listed below, sequenced in a study of blood T cell repertoires in COVID-19 (TCRdb year 2020). Libraries were constructed by the immunoSEQ multiplex PCR assay. TCRdb stores this immuneACCESS table with in-frame sequences only. Part of the clones is absent; in the studies checked, under half of the shortfall reflects unresolved V genes, and no reason is known for the rest. For this sample the table gives under 400,000 clones, of which around 90% were detected only once. Together, the top ten hold less than 3% of the sample. Sequencing was done on a sample of peripheral blood. The receptor set was obtained from a young woman with COVID-19, enrolled during active disease.

The chain is built from TRBV19 and TRBJ1-5; no reliable D call. CDR1 is LNHDA and CDR2 is SQIVND in the germline V gene (reference sequence). V was cut by 5 bases and J by 1 base, with 15 bases left in between. The CDR3 runs to 16 residues. In DNA form, the CDR3 reads TGTGCCAGTAGTCTCATTTCCGGACTGAGCAATCAGCCCCAGCATTTT. Translation gives CASSLISGLSNQPQHF. Variable domain in full (rest from reference TRBV19 and TRBJ1-5): DGGITQSPKYLFRKEGQNVTLSCEQNLNHDAMYWYRQDPGQGLRLIYYSQIVNDFQKGDIAEGYSVSREKKESFPLTVTSAQKNPTAFYLCASSLISGLSNQPQHFGDGTRLSIL.

The chain links TRBV30 to TRBJ1-4; D perhaps matches TRBD1 (6 bases). V lost 3 bases to trimming and J lost 7 bases, with 15 bases between them. Germline values: CDR1 GTSNPN, CDR2 SVGIG (reference sequence). The CDR3 contains 14 residues. For the CDR3, the DNA is TGTGCCTGGAGCCCAGGGGTTGTTGGTGAAAAACTGTTTTTT. Protein sequence: CAWSPGVVGEKLFF.

In DNA, the CDR3 is TGTGCCAGCAGTGAACAGAGGGGCAATCAGCCCCAGCATTTT. Translation gives CASSEQRGNQPQHF. The gene calls are TRBV2 and TRBJ1-5, with unresolved D. V was cut by 2 bases and J by 2 bases, with 7 bases left in between. The CDR3 extends over 14 amino acids. Germline CDR1 SNHLY, CDR2 FYNNEI.

The V call is TRBV2, the J call TRBJ1-4; unclear D gene. CDR1 SNHLY and CDR2 FYNNEI come from the germline V gene. V was cut by 6 bases and J by 0 bases, with 8 bases left in between. The CDR3 is 14 residues long. The CDR3 here is CASRPASTNEKLFF. CDR3 nucleotide sequence: TGTGCCAGCAGACCAGCGTCAACTAATGAAAAACTGTTTTTT.

This chain uses TRBV21-1 with TRBJ2-7; TRBD2 was called by the table and not checked on the DNA. TRBV21-1 is marked as a pseudogene. CDR3 length: 15 amino acids. The CDR3 loop is CASSKALPGGYEQYF. CDR3 nucleotides: TGTGCCAGCAGCAAAGCGCTTCCGGGGGGCTACGAGCAGTACTTC.

The chain links TRBV4-1 to TRBJ1-2; 7 bases agree with TRBD1. The CDR3 is made up of 16 amino acids. J gave up 4 bases and V 1 base, and 9 bases lay outside the gene matches. The V gene's germline CDR1 is MGHRA and CDR2 YSYEKL. CDR3 amino acids: CASSQVGTAGGYGYTF. The CDR3 nucleotides read TGCGCCAGCAGCCAAGTCGGGACAGCTGGGGGCTATGGCTACACCTTC.

The genes are TRBV30 and TRBJ2-3, with 7 bases fitting TRBD2. CDR3 length: 16 amino acids. Germline CDR1 and CDR2: GTSNPN and SVGIG (reference sequence). The ends lost 0 bases at V and 2 bases at J; junction bases unmatched: 8. The CDR3 DNA sequence: TGTGCCTGGAGTGTGGGTGGCGGGAGCCCCACAGATACGCAGTATTTT. Its translation is CAWSVGGGSPTDTQYF.

This chain links TRBV4-1 with TRBJ2-7, with 10 bases matching TRBD1. The V gene end was trimmed by 4 bases and the J gene end by 6 bases; junction bases not matched to a gene: 3. The CDR3 is 13 amino acids. Per the germline V gene, CDR1 is MGHRA and CDR2 is YSYEKL. The CDR3 spells CASSLGTGAEQYF. In DNA form, the CDR3 reads TGCGCCAGCAGCCTCGGGACAGGGGCCGAGCAGTACTTC.

The chain recombines TRBV2 with TRBJ1-2, with D uncertain. CDR1 is SNHLY and CDR2 is FYNNEI in the germline V gene. The V and J ends lost 6 bases and 4 bases respectively, with 21 bases between them. The CDR3 is 16 amino acids. The DNA for the CDR3 is TGTGCCAGCAGCAGACCATCAACGAATGCGGGCTATGGCTACACCTTC. Translated: CASSRPSTNAGYGYTF.

The V call is TRBV2, the J call TRBJ2-3; D is uncertain. V was cut by 3 bases and J by 0 bases, with 10 bases left in between. Per germline, CDR1 SNHLY and CDR2 FYNNEI. The CDR3 spans 15 residues. CDR3 region: CASSDVAPSTDTQYF. The CDR3 DNA reads TGTGCCAGCAGTGATGTAGCACCTAGCACAGATACGCAGTATTTT.

V usage is TRBV4-1 and J usage is TRBJ2-3; the match to TRBD2 covers 15 bases. The V gene's germline CDR1 is MGHRA and CDR2 YSYEKL. Unmatched junction bases numbered 1, after V lost 0 bases and J lost 3 bases. CDR3 length equals 17 residues. The CDR3 reads CASSQDGTSGRTDTQYF. The DNA for the CDR3 is TGCGCCAGCAGCCAAGATGGGACTAGCGGGAGGACAGATACGCAGTATTTT.

V usage is TRBV11-2 and J usage is TRBJ2-5; TRBD2 matches 10 bases. CDR3 length: 16 amino acids. Unmatched junction bases numbered 10, after V lost 5 bases and J lost 4 bases. Germline values: CDR1 SGHAT, CDR2 FQNNGV. Here the CDR3 reads CASSLSSGRGGETQYF. The CDR3 region has the DNA TGTGCCAGCAGCCTATCTAGCGGGAGAGGTGGAGAGACCCAGTACTTC.

The rearrangement joins TRBV28 to TRBJ1-1; TRBD1 matches at 7 bases. V dropped 4 bases and J dropped 2; count of bases not matched to a gene: 10. The CDR3 is 16 amino acids. Per the germline V gene, CDR1 is MDHEN and CDR2 is SYDVKM. CDR3 amino acids: CASSSKAGTANTEAFF. The CDR3 DNA reads TGTGCCAGCAGTTCAAAGGCCGGGACAGCCAACACTGAAGCTTTCTTT.

The gene calls are TRBV12-3 or TRBV12-4 and TRBJ1-2; D unclear. The length of the CDR3 is 13 residues. V shed 3 bases and J shed 3 bases, with 8 bases lying between them. The DNA of the CDR3 is TGTGCCAGCAGTTTTGCCACGGACTATGGCTACACCTTC. Its protein is CASSFATDYGYTF.

V is TRBV15 and J is TRBJ1-6, with 9 bases matching TRBD1. Germline V lookup: CDR1 LNHNV, CDR2 YYDKDF (reference sequence). With V trimmed by 4 bases and J by 7 bases, 2 bases remained unmatched. This CDR3 comprises 14 residues. The CDR3 DNA is TGTGCCACCAGCATTGACAGGGGGAATTCACCCCTCCACTTT. Translated, it gives CATSIDRGNSPLHF.

The chain carries TRBV12-3 or TRBV12-4 and TRBJ2-7; TRBD1 agrees at 10 bases. CDR3 length: 13 residues. J was trimmed by 4 bases and V by 5 bases; bases with no gene match: 2. CDR3 bases: TGTGCCAGCAGTGGACAGGGGGGGTACGAGCAGTACTTC. It yields the protein CASSGQGGYEQYF.

CDR3 nucleotide sequence: TGTGCCAGCACCGTGACAGGGCTTAATGAAAAACTGTTTTTT. Translated, it gives CASTVTGLNEKLFF. The rearrangement uses TRBV7-9 and TRBJ1-4; TRBD1 matches 7 bases. J gave up 4 bases and V 7 bases, and 6 bases lay outside the gene matches. The CDR3 spans 14 residues. CDR1 is SEHNR and CDR2 is FQNEAQ in the germline V gene (reference sequence).